This T cell receptor beta chain was found in a study of blood T cell repertoires in COVID-19. In germline, CDR1 is SGHVS, CDR2 FQNEAQ. V shed 1 base and J 0 bases; nucleotides not matched to a gene: 6. The CDR3 totals 18 residues. Using immunoSEQ multiplex PCR, the repertoire was profiled, and TCRdb retains in-frame clones only, with some absent. Of 60,000 to 85,000 clones in the sample, 86% were seen once. This chain connects TRBV7-8 to TRBJ2-3, with 11 bases matching TRBD2. Input material: peripheral blood. The receptor comes from a man between 45 and 60 years old with active COVID-19. CDR3 sequence: CASSLELAGVGSTDTQYF. The CDR3 region has the DNA TGTGCCAGCAGCTTAGAACTAGCGGGAGTCGGTAGCACAGATACGCAGTATTTT.